The source of this T cell receptor beta chain is a study of a mutant IDH1 vaccine in newly diagnosed glioma. Study in general: Treated patients were roughly 60% male, roughly 38% female, mean age around 40 years.

The CDR3 covers 15 residues. Germline CDR1 SGHTA, CDR2 FQGNSA. V was shortened by 1 base and J by 7 bases, with 11 bases between the two germline ends. On this clone: Its antigen remains unidentified.

Method: immunoSEQ multiplex PCR; TCRdb's copy keeps in-frame clones and lacks some. In the table there are approximately 30,000 clones, roughly four fifths of which are singletons. Broader study findings: Pseudoprogression looked unconnected to shifts in top peripheral T cell clonotypes. Induction of immune responses by the vaccine occurred in roughly 93% of patients.

The time point: week 35, safety follow-up. All doses held 300 ug of mutant IDH1 20-mer peptide, with topical imiquimod. This clonotype was sampled from a man aged 45-65 years with glioma. The material sequenced was PBMCs, taken from a glioma patient whose treatment included an IDH1 peptide vaccine. This chain connects TRBV7-2 to TRBJ1-6; weak D call: TRBD1 (6 bases). In DNA form, the CDR3 reads TGTGCCAGCAGCTTAGTCTGGGGGGGCAATTCACCCCTCCACTTT. Amino acid sequence: CASSLVWGGNSPLHF.